The 19 T cell receptor beta chains below come from one sample, sequenced in a study of control samples from healthy donors and cancer patients. Profiled with immunoSEQ multiplex PCR; TCRdb holds only in-frame clones, not every one. Here the sample spans some 71,000 clones, 75% to 95% being singletons. Material: PBMCs. These receptors all come from a woman in her 50s with colorectal cancer.

The rearrangement links TRBV3-1 (or the pseudogene TRBV3-2) to TRBJ2-2, with D hard to call. The ends were cut back, 8 bases at V and 3 bases at J, with 4 bases in the middle. CDR3 length equals 11 residues. Germline assignment: CDR1 LGHDT and CDR2 YNNKEL (reference sequence). The CDR3 region is CASGHTGELFF. CDR3 in DNA: TGTGCCAGCGGTCACACCGGGGAGCTGTTTTTT.

The chain uses TRBV19 and TRBJ2-1; 11 bases are shared with TRBD1. The CDR3 consists of 15 residues. The germline CDR1 and CDR2 sequences are LNHDA and SQIVND (reference sequence). V dropped 4 bases and J dropped 5; count of bases not matched to a gene: 4. The CDR3, as DNA: TGTGCCAGTAGTAGGACAGGGGGCGTTGACAATGAGCAGTTCTTC. Translated, it gives CASSRTGGVDNEQFF.

This clone occurred once. The V and J genes are TRBV7-2 and TRBJ2-2; D not certain. The CDR3 runs 13 residues. Per germline, CDR1 SGHTA and CDR2 FQGNSA. Trimming took off 0 bases at V and 5 bases at J, with 4 bases between the two ends. CDR3 region: CASSLAATGELFF. Written as DNA, the CDR3 is TGTGCCAGCAGCTTAGCCGCTACCGGGGAGCTGTTTTTT.

The rearrangement links TRBV9 to TRBJ2-5, with a tentative D call TRBD2 (5 bases). Per germline, CDR1 SGDLS and CDR2 YYNGEE. V shed 3 bases and J shed 2 bases, with 11 bases lying between them. This CDR3 has 14 residues. The CDR3 here is CASSGWERQETQYF. CDR3 nucleotides: TGTGCCAGCAGCGGGTGGGAGCGGCAAGAGACCCAGTACTTC.

The chain has TRBV6-2 or TRBV6-3 and TRBJ2-3; no clear D. CDR1 and CDR2 from the germline V gene are MNHEY and SVGEGT. The CDR3 sequence is 14 residues long. Trimming removed 4 bases from V and 4 bases from J, with 12 bases in between. The CDR3 coding sequence is TGTGCCAGCAGTTCCAGTCGGACGGCAGATACGCAGTATTTT. This gives the protein CASSSSRTADTQYF.

J is TRBJ1-5 and V is TRBV6-2 or TRBV6-3, with D unresolved. Trimming left V 2 bases short and J 0 bases short, with 5 bases between. The CDR3 sequence is 14 residues long. From germline, CDR1 is MNHEY and CDR2 SVGEGT. This CDR3 is CASSYVGSNQPQHF. CDR3 coding DNA: TGTGCCAGCAGTTACGTCGGTAGCAATCAGCCCCAGCATTTT.

The J gene is TRBJ1-5, the V gene TRBV6-1, with a possible D match to TRBD1 (5 bases). CDR1 and CDR2 (germline): MNHNS, SASEGT. CDR3 length: 16 amino acids. V was shortened by 0 bases and J by 7 bases, with 16 bases between the two germline ends. CDR3 amino acids: CASSEAPGGGKQPQHF. CDR3 nucleotide sequence: TGTGCCAGCAGTGAAGCGCCGGGGGGAGGGAAACAGCCCCAGCATTTT.

This clone appeared once. The chain has TRBV19 and TRBJ1-2; 7 nucleotides line up with TRBD1. Germline CDR1 is LNHDA and CDR2 is SQIVND (reference sequence). Germline trimming cut 8 bases from V and 8 bases from J; bases unmatched to any gene: 11. This CDR3 contains 13 residues. DNA of the CDR3: TGTGCCAGTTCCGTAACAGGGGAGGAGGGCTACACCTTC. This encodes CASSVTGEEGYTF. The variable domain in full, completed from reference TRBV19 and TRBJ1-2, reads DGGITQSPKYLFRKEGQNVTLSCEQNLNHDAMYWYRQDPGQGLRLIYYSQIVNDFQKGDIAEGYSVSREKKESFPLTVTSAQKNPTAFYLCASSVTGEEGYTFGSGTRLTVV.

This clone was picked up one time. This rearrangement joins TRBV11-2 to TRBJ1-1, with D maybe TRBD1 (5 bases). CDR1 is SGHAT, CDR2 FQNNGV, per germline. The CDR3 consists of 14 residues. The V end lost 1 base, the J end lost 7 bases, and 13 bases lay between the germline ends. Written as DNA, the CDR3 is TGTGCCAGCAGCTTAGGCGGGGGGACTGGTGAAGCTTTCTTT. Protein: CASSLGGGTGEAFF. Complete variable domain (other parts from reference TRBV11-2 and TRBJ1-1): EAGVAQSPRYKIIEKRQSVAFWCNPISGHATLYWYQQILGQGPKLLIQFQNNGVVDDSQLPKDRFSAERLKGVDSTLKIQPAKLEDSAVYLCASSLGGGTGEAFFGQGTRLTVV.

The chain couples TRBV6-6 to TRBJ2-7, with D possibly being TRBD2 (5 bases). V was pared by 2 bases and J by 0 bases, with 14 bases between. Germline V gives CDR1 MNHNY, CDR2 SVGAGI (reference sequence). This CDR3 has 16 amino acids. CDR3 nucleotide sequence: TGTGCCAGCAGTTACGCCCACGGGAAGGGCTCCTACGAGCAGTACTTC. Protein product: CASSYAHGKGSYEQYF.

The V call is TRBV7-9, the J call TRBJ2-1; 11 nucleotides align to TRBD2. CDR1 and CDR2 from the germline V gene are SEHNR and FQNEAQ (reference sequence). Trimming at V came to 8 bases and at J to 8 bases, leaving 8 bases not matched to a gene. There are 14 residues in the CDR3. The CDR3 coding sequence is TGTGCCAGCGCACTAGCGGGGGACTGGGATGAGCAGTTCTTC. Protein sequence: CASALAGDWDEQFF.

The rearrangement uses TRBV2 and TRBJ1-2; weak D call: TRBD1 (6 bases). Germline V CDR1 and CDR2: SNHLY, FYNNEI. V was trimmed by 6 bases and J by 4 bases, leaving 12 bases between them. The CDR3 contains 13 residues. CDR3 protein: CASRDSAFYGYTF. In DNA, the CDR3 is TGTGCCAGCAGGGACAGCGCTTTCTATGGCTACACCTTC. Supplemented by reference TRBV2 and TRBJ1-2, the full variable domain reads EPEVTQTPSHQVTQMGQEVILRCVPISNHLYFYWYRQILGQKVEFLVSFYNNEISEKSEIFDDQFSVERPDGSNFTLKIRSTKLEDSAMYFCASRDSAFYGYTFGSGTRLTVV.

V and J are TRBV7-8 and TRBJ2-4, with 8 nucleotides matching TRBD1. CDR3 size: 18 residues. The germline gives CDR1 SGHVS, CDR2 FQNEAQ. Trimming at V came to 5 bases and at J to 2 bases, leaving 14 bases not matched to a gene. CDR3 coding DNA: TGTGCCAGCAGCACCGGGACAGGCGCCTTCTTCACCAAAAACATTCAGTACTTC. Its protein is CASSTGTGAFFTKNIQYF. The whole variable domain, remainder taken from reference TRBV7-8 and TRBJ2-4, is GAGVSQSPRYKVAKRGQDVALRCDPISGHVSLFWYQQALGQGPEFLTYFQNEAQLDKSGLPSDRFFAERPEGSVSTLKIQRTQQEDSAVYLCASSTGTGAFFTKNIQYFGAGTRLSVL.

The J gene is TRBJ2-5, the V gene TRBV24-1; D is unresolved. The CDR3 is made up of 12 amino acids. From germline, CDR1 is KGHDR and CDR2 SFDVKD. V was pared by 4 bases and J by 10 bases, with 12 bases between. DNA of the CDR3: TGTGCCACCAGTGACCCCATGTTGAACCAGTACTTC. This encodes CATSDPMLNQYF.

The chain couples TRBV11-2 to TRBJ2-5; 7 positions match TRBD1. CDR3 size: 14 residues. The J segment lost 4 bases and the V segment lost 5 bases, leaving 7 bases of the junction unmatched. Per germline, CDR1 SGHAT and CDR2 FQNNGV. Here the CDR3 DNA reads TGTGCCAGCAGCGCCTCCGGGACAGTAGAGACCCAGTACTTC. Residues: CASSASGTVETQYF. The entire variable domain, with the rest obtained from reference TRBV11-2 and TRBJ2-5, is as follows: EAGVAQSPRYKIIEKRQSVAFWCNPISGHATLYWYQQILGQGPKLLIQFQNNGVVDDSQLPKDRFSAERLKGVDSTLKIQPAKLEDSAVYLCASSASGTVETQYFGPGTRLLVL.

The V call is TRBV7-9, the J call TRBJ1-1, with TRBD1 identical over 8 bases. The CDR3 totals 15 residues. The trim removed 5 bases at V and 1 base at J, leaving 6 bases unmatched. Per the germline V gene, CDR1 is SEHNR and CDR2 is FQNEAQ (reference sequence). The CDR3 region has the DNA TGTGCCAGCAGCCCCAACGACAGGGGGAACACTGAAGCTTTCTTT. Translated, it gives CASSPNDRGNTEAFF.

This clone was recorded only once. CDR3 loop: CASSLAGGLNEQFF. The CDR3 DNA reads as TGTGCCAGCAGCTTAGCGGGGGGGTTGAATGAGCAGTTCTTC. The chain joins TRBV7-9 to TRBJ2-1; 7 bases map to TRBD2. This CDR3 region has 14 residues. V lost 0 bases to trimming and J lost 7 bases; unmatched junction nucleotides: 3. CDR1 and CDR2 (germline): SEHNR, FQNEAQ (reference sequence).

The chain uses TRBV5-4 and TRBJ1-1; D possibly corresponds to TRBD1 (5 bases). This CDR3 is 14 amino acids long. The germline CDR1 and CDR2 sequences are SGHNT and YYREEE (reference sequence). The V end was cut by 0 bases, the J end by 4 bases, with 10 bases between. The CDR3 is CASSLDRRSTEAFF. CDR3 nucleotides: TGTGCCAGCAGCTTGGACAGGCGGAGCACTGAAGCTTTCTTT.

In nucleotides, the CDR3 is TGTGCCAGCTCCTCTCTACTAGACCGAACAAGTTCACCCCTCCACTTT. Protein sequence: CASSSLLDRTSSPLHF. The chain joins TRBV18 to TRBJ1-6; unclear D gene. Germline V gene data show CDR1 as KGHSH and CDR2 as LQKENI. V lost 6 bases to trimming and J lost 9 bases, with 21 bases between them. This CDR3 comprises 16 residues. The entire variable domain, with the rest obtained from reference TRBV18 and TRBJ1-6, is as follows: NAGVMQNPRHLVRRRGQEARLRCSPMKGHSHVYWYRQLPEEGLKFMVYLQKENIIDESGMPKERFSAEFPKEGPSILRIQQVVRGDSAAYFCASSSLLDRTSSPLHFGNGTRLTVT.